Following are 30 T cell receptor beta chains from one sample sequenced in a study of radiotherapy plus CTLA-4 blockade in lung cancer. Profiled with immunoSEQ multiplex PCR; TCRdb holds only in-frame clones, not every one. Of some 110,000 clones in the sample, about four fifths are singletons; the top ten hold approximately 4.7%. The material sequenced was peripheral blood, taken from a patient treated with radiotherapy plus ipilimumab. The receptors were sampled from a human donor with non-small cell lung cancer who had a partial response to radiotherapy plus ipilimumab.

The V and J genes are TRBV19 and TRBJ2-7; possibly TRBD1 for D (5 bases). This CDR3 is built from 13 residues. CDR1 is LNHDA, CDR2 SQIVND, per germline (reference sequence). The V and J ends lost 3 bases and 6 bases respectively, with 12 bases between them. CDR3 in amino acids: CASSIDSLLEQYF. The CDR3 region has the DNA TGTGCCAGTAGTATCGACAGTCTACTCGAGCAGTACTTC.

As regards this clone: Relative to the germline gene, one junction end is altered; a read error may explain this. Other DNA sequences in this sample translate to the same CDR3. The chain is built from TRBV19 and TRBJ2-2, with a possible D match to TRBD2 (5 bases). This CDR3 comprises 15 residues. Germline V gives CDR1 LNHDA, CDR2 SQIVND (reference sequence). CDR3 sequence reads: CASSIADRSPGELFF. The CDR3 region has the DNA TGTGCCAGTAGTATCGCCGATAGAAGCCCCGGGGAACTGTTTTTT.

This rearrangement joins TRBV10-3 to TRBJ2-1; 7 nucleotides agree with TRBD2. Germline V gives CDR1 ENHRY, CDR2 SYGVKD. This CDR3 spans 13 amino acids. The V and J ends lost 7 bases and 4 bases, in that order; junction bases with no gene match: 4. The CDR3 protein is CAITGGLYNEQFF. Written as DNA, the CDR3 is TGTGCCATCACGGGAGGATTATACAATGAGCAGTTCTTC.

The V gene is TRBV7-9, the J gene TRBJ2-1, with 7 nucleotides matching TRBD1. Trimming took 1 base from V and 6 from J; bases not matched to a gene: 6. Germline lookup yields CDR1 SEHNR and CDR2 FQNEAQ (reference sequence). The CDR3 spans 15 residues. CDR3 protein: CASSLVTGWSNEQFF. CDR3 bases: TGTGCCAGCAGCTTAGTGACAGGGTGGAGCAATGAGCAGTTCTTC.

V is TRBV2 and J is TRBJ2-1; TRBD2 matches 10 bases. The CDR3 sequence is 16 residues long. V lost 7 bases and J lost 3; bases outside the gene matches: 9. Germline V lookup: CDR1 SNHLY, CDR2 FYNNEI. This CDR3 reads CASMGDLAGVYNEQFF. Here the CDR3 DNA reads TGTGCCAGCATGGGGGATCTAGCGGGAGTCTACAATGAGCAGTTCTTC. Complete variable domain (other parts from reference TRBV2 and TRBJ2-1): EPEVTQTPSHQVTQMGQEVILRCVPISNHLYFYWYRQILGQKVEFLVSFYNNEISEKSEIFDDQFSVERPDGSNFTLKIRSTKLEDSAMYFCASMGDLAGVYNEQFFGPGTRLTVL.

The rearrangement uses TRBV4-2 and TRBJ2-1; tentatively, D is TRBD1 (6 bases). The CDR3 covers 16 residues. CDR1 is LGHNA, CDR2 YNFKEQ, per germline. Deletions cut 4 bases from V and 5 bases from J, with 18 bases between. The CDR3 DNA reads TGTGCCAGCAGCCGAGACCGGACAGAGGGCCACAATGAGCAGTTCTTC. It codes for CASSRDRTEGHNEQFF.

This clone was seen a handful of times. J is TRBJ1-3 and V is TRBV6-1; D is possibly TRBD1 (5 bases). The CDR3 consists of 14 residues. Germline CDR1 is MNHNS and CDR2 is SASEGT. The V end lost 5 bases, the J end lost 5 bases, and 13 bases lay between the germline ends. The CDR3 reads CASSPGDLRNTIYF. CDR3 sequence (DNA): TGTGCCAGCAGTCCGGGGGATCTACGAAACACCATATATTTT.

The chain recombines TRBV19 with TRBJ1-1; 8 bases fit TRBD1. J was trimmed by 0 bases and V by 3 bases; bases with no gene match: 3. Germline V gives CDR1 LNHDA, CDR2 SQIVND (reference sequence). The CDR3 sequence is 15 residues long. CDR3 in amino acids: CASSMHRGMNTEAFF. The CDR3 DNA reads TGTGCCAGTAGTATGCACAGGGGGATGAACACTGAAGCTTTCTTT.

The gene calls are TRBV11-2 and TRBJ2-3, with D possibly being TRBD2 (5 bases). The CDR3 extends over 14 amino acids. Trimming removed 1 base from V and 6 bases from J, with 11 bases in between. Germline CDR1 reads SGHAT; CDR2 reads FQNNGV. CDR3 region: CASSLASGYDTQYF. In DNA form, the CDR3 reads TGTGCCAGCAGCTTAGCCTCGGGATACGATACGCAGTATTTT. The full variable domain, completed using reference TRBV11-2 and TRBJ2-3, is EAGVAQSPRYKIIEKRQSVAFWCNPISGHATLYWYQQILGQGPKLLIQFQNNGVVDDSQLPKDRFSAERLKGVDSTLKIQPAKLEDSAVYLCASSLASGYDTQYFGPGTRLTVL.

The genes are TRBV6-6 and TRBJ2-1; 12 nucleotides line up with TRBD2. CDR3 length: 16 residues. CDR1 MNHNY and CDR2 SVGAGI come from the germline V gene (reference sequence). V shed 7 bases, J shed 7 bases, and the junction held 11 bases outside the gene matches. The DNA for the CDR3 is TGTGCCAGCACCGCTAGCGGGAGGGCCGGTCGGAATGAGCAGTTCTTC. Its protein is CASTASGRAGRNEQFF.

Of note for this clone: This specimen includes other DNA sequences encoding the same CDR3. The V call is TRBV5-1, the J call TRBJ2-7, with 7 bases identical to TRBD1. CDR1 SGHRS and CDR2 YFSETQ come from the germline V gene. The V and J ends lost 4 bases and 0 bases, in that order; junction bases with no gene match: 4. This CDR3 is built from 14 residues. The CDR3: CASSPGTDSYEQYF. The DNA of the CDR3 is TGCGCCAGCAGCCCCGGGACAGACTCCTACGAGCAGTACTTC. The entire variable domain, with the rest obtained from reference TRBV5-1 and TRBJ2-7, is as follows: KAGVTQTPRYLIKTRGQQVTLSCSPISGHRSVSWYQQTPGQGLQFLFEYFSETQRNKGNFPGRFSGRQFSNSRSEMNVSTLELGDSALYLCASSPGTDSYEQYFGPGTRLTVT.

V is TRBV6-5 and J is TRBJ1-5; D not resolved. From germline, CDR1 is MNHEY and CDR2 SVGAGI. V lost 5 bases and J lost 6, with 11 bases in between. The CDR3 loop spans 13 amino acids. CDR3: CASSQPGLQPQHF. The CDR3 nucleotides are TGTGCCAGCAGTCAACCGGGTCTTCAGCCCCAGCATTTT.

The chain links TRBV19 to TRBJ1-1, with 7 bases aligning to TRBD1. The CDR3 totals 15 residues. CDR1 and CDR2 from the germline V gene are LNHDA and SQIVND (reference sequence). V shed 1 base, J shed 1 base, and the junction held 3 bases outside the gene matches. CDR3 in DNA: TGTGCCAGTAGTATAGGGGACAGAAAGAACACTGAAGCTTTCTTT. It yields the protein CASSIGDRKNTEAFF.

The chain recombines TRBV5-6 with TRBJ2-1, with 9 bases matching TRBD1. V lost 0 bases and J lost 7; bases outside the gene matches: 8. This CDR3 is built from 16 residues. In germline, CDR1 is SGHDT, CDR2 YYEEEE. The CDR3 DNA reads TGTGCCAGCAGCTTGGCCGTCGGACAGGGGAAAAATGAGCAGTTCTTC. It translates to CASSLAVGQGKNEQFF. The full variable domain, completed using reference TRBV5-6 and TRBJ2-1, is DAGVTQSPTHLIKTRGQQVTLRCSPKSGHDTVSWYQQALGQGPQFIFQYYEEEERQRGNFPDRFSGHQFPNYSSELNVNALLLGDSALYLCASSLAVGQGKNEQFFGPGTRLTVL.

The chain joins TRBV27 to TRBJ2-3, with a tentative D call TRBD2 (5 bases). V lost 5 bases and J 4 bases, leaving 13 bases between the germline ends. CDR1 MNHEY and CDR2 SMNVEV come from the germline V gene (reference sequence). CDR3 length: 14 residues. Here the CDR3 reads CASSPPPLADTQYF. DNA of the CDR3: TGTGCCAGCAGTCCCCCCCCACTAGCAGATACGCAGTATTTT.

The chain employs TRBV9 and TRBJ2-3; 9 bases fit TRBD2. V trimming: 0 bases; J trimming: 4 bases; junction bases outside the gene matches: 6. The length of the CDR3 is 16 residues. CDR1 and CDR2 from the germline V gene are SGDLS and YYNGEE. CDR3 protein: CASSVGVSGRSDTQYF. CDR3 DNA: TGTGCCAGCAGCGTAGGGGTTAGCGGGAGATCAGATACGCAGTATTTT.

The chain employs TRBV5-6 and TRBJ2-7; possible D gene TRBD1, 5 bases. The CDR3 length is 14 residues. Trimming removed 0 bases at V and 4 bases at J, with 11 bases between. Germline V gives CDR1 SGHDT, CDR2 YYEEEE. CDR3 DNA: TGTGCCAGCAGCTTGGGATCTACAGGATACGAGCAGTACTTC. Translating it yields CASSLGSTGYEQYF.

The chain couples TRBV6-1 to TRBJ2-7; D not certain. With 5 bases removed from V and 8 bases from J, the gap between germline ends came to 13 bases. CDR3 length equals 12 residues. Germline CDR1 is MNHNS and CDR2 is SASEGT. Here the CDR3 DNA reads TGTGCCAGCAGTCCCGGGTCCCCCCAGCAGTACGTC. Translating gives CASSPGSPQQYV.

The genes are TRBV30 and TRBJ2-2; D is ambiguous. CDR1 and CDR2 from the germline V gene are GTSNPN and SVGIG (reference sequence). CDR3 length: 12 amino acids. The ends were cut back, 3 bases at V and 8 bases at J, with 10 bases in the middle. The CDR3 nucleotides read TGTGCCTGGAGGGGCTGGGCGGGGGAGCTGTTTTTT. It encodes CAWRGWAGELFF.

The chain employs TRBV11-2 and TRBJ1-1, with D maybe TRBD1 (5 bases). From germline, CDR1 is SGHAT and CDR2 FQNNGV. V shed 5 bases and J shed 5 bases, with 18 bases lying between them. The CDR3 contains 15 residues. The CDR3 protein is CASSPRGGGGTEAFF. CDR3 nucleotides: TGTGCCAGCAGCCCGAGGGGCGGGGGGGGGACTGAAGCTTTCTTT.

A note on this clone: An end of the junction does not agree with germline; a read error may underlie this. This sequence joins TRBV14 and TRBJ1-2, with a possible D match to TRBD1 (5 bases). This CDR3 has 12 amino acids. Germline V gene lookup returns CDR1 SGHDN and CDR2 FVKESK. As DNA, the CDR3 is TGTGCCAGCAGCCAAGAGGGGGGAGGCACCCGCTTC. It yields the protein CASSQEGGGTRF.

V gene TRBV4-1 combines with J gene TRBJ1-5; TRBD1 is a possible D gene (5 bases). There are 14 residues in the CDR3. In germline, CDR1 is MGHRA, CDR2 YSYEKL. V was shortened by 3 bases and J by 5 bases, with 11 bases between the two germline ends. CDR3 in amino acids: CASSQTASDQPQHF. CDR3 sequence (DNA): TGCGCCAGCAGCCAGACAGCTAGTGATCAGCCCCAGCATTTT.

The rearrangement uses TRBV5-4 and TRBJ2-1; a possible D gene is TRBD2 (6 bases). The CDR3 consists of 15 residues. The V and J ends lost 4 bases and 4 bases respectively, with 15 bases between them. Germline values: CDR1 SGHNT, CDR2 YYREEE (reference sequence). The CDR3, as DNA: TGTGCCAGCAGCCTCCCCGGGGCGGGATACAATGAGCAGTTCTTC. Translating it yields CASSLPGAGYNEQFF.

The chain uses TRBV28 and TRBJ2-1, with 9 positions matching TRBD2. Germline trimming cut 5 bases from V and 9 bases from J; bases unmatched to any gene: 8. Germline V lookup: CDR1 MDHEN, CDR2 SYDVKM. This CDR3 has 14 amino acids. The CDR3 DNA is TGTGCCAGCAGTAGAGCGGGGGGCGTCACTGAGCAGTTCTTC. The encoded protein is CASSRAGGVTEQFF.

The rearrangement links TRBV15 to TRBJ2-2; TRBD2 matches at 10 bases. The ends lost 3 bases at V and 5 bases at J; junction bases unmatched: 24. The germline V gene encodes CDR1 LNHNV and CDR2 YYDKDF (reference sequence). This CDR3 contains 22 residues. CDR3 sequence (DNA): TGTGCCACCAGCAGGCCCCCCGGGAGAGCGGGAGGGCCCTTATCGACAACCGGGGAGCTGTTTTTT. It codes for CATSRPPGRAGGPLSTTGELFF.

This clone has only a few counts. The chain combines TRBV7-3 with TRBJ1-1; D uncertain. The CDR3 sequence is 13 residues long. Germline-derived CDR1 and CDR2 are SGHTA and FQGTGA. Trimming took 2 bases from V and 3 from J, leaving 7 bases between them. In nucleotides, the CDR3 is TGTGCCAGCAGCTTATTAGCGGACACTGAAGCTTTCTTT. It encodes CASSLLADTEAFF.

The rearrangement links TRBV14 to TRBJ2-3; TRBD2 is a possible D gene (6 bases). V was pared by 0 bases and J by 0 bases, with 16 bases between. Germline-derived CDR1 and CDR2 are SGHDN and FVKESK. This CDR3 region has 18 residues. This CDR3 is CASSQDQRRGTSTDTQYF. CDR3 nucleotides: TGTGCCAGCAGCCAAGATCAAAGGCGCGGGACTAGCACAGATACGCAGTATTTT.

This clone counts as medium-sized. The genes are TRBV21-1 and TRBJ1-1; the listed D gene, TRBD1, was not tested against the DNA. TRBV21-1 represents a pseudogene. The CDR3 extends over 13 amino acids. CDR3 loop: CASRGHLNTEAFF. The CDR3 nucleotides are TGTGCCAGCCGGGGACACTTGAACACTGAAGCTTTCTTT.

V gene TRBV19 combines with J gene TRBJ1-5, with 7 bases that match TRBD1. V lost 5 bases and J lost 2; bases outside the gene matches: 6. Looked up from germline, CDR1 is LNHDA and CDR2 is SQIVND (reference sequence). This CDR3 has 15 amino acids. CDR3: CASSPTGQGNQPQHF. Written as DNA, the CDR3 is TGTGCCAGTAGTCCAACAGGACAGGGCAATCAGCCCCAGCATTTT.

The V and J genes are TRBV30 and TRBJ1-2, with 7 bases identical to TRBD1. Germline CDR1 is GTSNPN and CDR2 is SVGIG (reference sequence). The CDR3 sequence is 13 residues long. J was trimmed by 5 bases and V by 8 bases; bases with no gene match: 11. Here the CDR3 DNA reads TGTGCCCAAACACGGACAGGACATTATGGCTACACCTTC. This gives the protein CAQTRTGHYGYTF.